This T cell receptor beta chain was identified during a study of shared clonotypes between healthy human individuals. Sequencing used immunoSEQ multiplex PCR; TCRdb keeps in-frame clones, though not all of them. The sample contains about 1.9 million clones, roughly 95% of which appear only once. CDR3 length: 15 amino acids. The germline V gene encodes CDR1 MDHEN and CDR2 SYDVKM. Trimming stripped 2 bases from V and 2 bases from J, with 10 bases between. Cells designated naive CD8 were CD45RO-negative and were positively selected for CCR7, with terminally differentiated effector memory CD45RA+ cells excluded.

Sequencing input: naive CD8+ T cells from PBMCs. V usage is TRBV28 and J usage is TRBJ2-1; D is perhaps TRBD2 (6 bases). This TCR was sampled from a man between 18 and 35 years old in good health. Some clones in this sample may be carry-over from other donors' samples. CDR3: CASSLKRRAYNEQFF. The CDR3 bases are TGTGCCAGCAGTTTAAAGCGGAGGGCCTACAATGAGCAGTTCTTC.